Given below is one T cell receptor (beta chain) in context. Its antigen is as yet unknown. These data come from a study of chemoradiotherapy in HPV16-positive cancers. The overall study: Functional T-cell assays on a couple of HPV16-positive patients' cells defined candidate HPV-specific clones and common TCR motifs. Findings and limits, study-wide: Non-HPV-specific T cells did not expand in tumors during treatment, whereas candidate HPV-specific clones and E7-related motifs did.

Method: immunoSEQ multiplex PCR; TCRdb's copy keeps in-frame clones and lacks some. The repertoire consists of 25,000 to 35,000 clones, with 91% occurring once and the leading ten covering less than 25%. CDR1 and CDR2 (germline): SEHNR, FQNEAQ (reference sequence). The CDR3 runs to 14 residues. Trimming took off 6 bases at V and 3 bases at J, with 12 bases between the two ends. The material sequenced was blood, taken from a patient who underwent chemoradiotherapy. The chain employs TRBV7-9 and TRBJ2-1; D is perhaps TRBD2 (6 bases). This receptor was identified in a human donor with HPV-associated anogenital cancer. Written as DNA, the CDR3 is TGTGCCAGCAGAGGTAGCGGAGTCTACAATGAGCAGTTCTTC. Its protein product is CASRGSGVYNEQFF.